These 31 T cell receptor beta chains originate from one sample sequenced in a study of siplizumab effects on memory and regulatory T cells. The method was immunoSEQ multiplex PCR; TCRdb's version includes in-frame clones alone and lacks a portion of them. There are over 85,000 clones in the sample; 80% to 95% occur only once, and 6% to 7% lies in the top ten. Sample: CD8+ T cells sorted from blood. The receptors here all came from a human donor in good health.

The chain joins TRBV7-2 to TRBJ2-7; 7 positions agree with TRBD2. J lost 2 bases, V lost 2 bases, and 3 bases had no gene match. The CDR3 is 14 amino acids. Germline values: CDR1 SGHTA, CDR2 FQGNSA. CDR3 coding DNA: TGTGCCAGCAGCTTATATGCGGGGGCCTACGAGCAGTACTTC. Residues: CASSLYAGAYEQYF.

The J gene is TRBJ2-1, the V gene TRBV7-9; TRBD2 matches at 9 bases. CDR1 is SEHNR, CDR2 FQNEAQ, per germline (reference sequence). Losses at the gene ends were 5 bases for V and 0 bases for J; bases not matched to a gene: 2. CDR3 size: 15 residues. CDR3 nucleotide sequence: TGTGCCAGCAGCGCGGGACTAGCCTCCTACAATGAGCAGTTCTTC. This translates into CASSAGLASYNEQFF.

CDR3 loop: CASTGTLREQYF. In nucleotides, the CDR3 is TGCGCCAGCACAGGAACCCTACGCGAGCAGTACTTC. The gene calls are TRBV5-1 and TRBJ2-7; D remains unclear. The length of the CDR3 is 12 residues. Looked up from germline, CDR1 is SGHRS and CDR2 is YFSETQ. Between the trimmed V and J ends, which lost 6 bases and 6 bases, there was a span of 13 bases.

CDR3 nucleotide sequence: TGTGCCAGTAGAGAGTGGTCGGGACAGTTCACAGATACGCAGTATTTT. Its protein product is CASREWSGQFTDTQYF. The rearrangement joins TRBV19 to TRBJ2-3, with 7 bases that match TRBD1. Germline V gives CDR1 LNHDA, CDR2 SQIVND (reference sequence). The CDR3 runs 16 residues. The J segment lost 2 bases and the V segment lost 6 bases, leaving 11 bases of the junction unmatched.

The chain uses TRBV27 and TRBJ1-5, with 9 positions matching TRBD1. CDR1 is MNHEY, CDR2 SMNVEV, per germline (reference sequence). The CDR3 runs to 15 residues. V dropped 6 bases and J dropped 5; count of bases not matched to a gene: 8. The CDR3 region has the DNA TGTGCCAGCAGGCGTAAACAGGGGGCCGATCAGCCCCAGCATTTT. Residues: CASRRKQGADQPQHF.

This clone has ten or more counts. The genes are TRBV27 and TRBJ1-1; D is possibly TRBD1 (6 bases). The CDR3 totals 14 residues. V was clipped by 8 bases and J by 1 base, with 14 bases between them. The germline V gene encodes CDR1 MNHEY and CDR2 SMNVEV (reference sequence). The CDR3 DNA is TGTGCCAGCGGTATGACAGGTTGGAACACTGAAGCTTTCTTT. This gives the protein CASGMTGWNTEAFF.

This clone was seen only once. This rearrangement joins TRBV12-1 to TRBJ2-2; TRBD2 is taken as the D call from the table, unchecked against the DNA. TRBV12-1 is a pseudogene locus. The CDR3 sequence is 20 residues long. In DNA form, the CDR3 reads TGTGCCAGCAGCTTGGACGACTTTAAGGGAGGGGAACAAGTCACCGGGGAGCTGTTTTTT. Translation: CASSLDDFKGGEQVTGELFF.

CDR3 nucleotide sequence: TGTGCCTCTACACGTGCAGTCCTCTACGAGCAGTACTTC. This encodes CASTRAVLYEQYF. The V and J genes are TRBV21-1 and TRBJ2-7. TRBV21-1 is a recognized pseudogene. The CDR3 contains 13 residues.

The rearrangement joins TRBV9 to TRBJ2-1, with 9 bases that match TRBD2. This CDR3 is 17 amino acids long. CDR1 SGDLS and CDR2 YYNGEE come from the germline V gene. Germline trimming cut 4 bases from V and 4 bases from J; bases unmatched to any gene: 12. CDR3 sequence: CASSPLHSGSPYNEQFF. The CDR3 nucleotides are TGTGCCAGCAGCCCCCTCCATAGCGGGAGCCCTTACAATGAGCAGTTCTTC.

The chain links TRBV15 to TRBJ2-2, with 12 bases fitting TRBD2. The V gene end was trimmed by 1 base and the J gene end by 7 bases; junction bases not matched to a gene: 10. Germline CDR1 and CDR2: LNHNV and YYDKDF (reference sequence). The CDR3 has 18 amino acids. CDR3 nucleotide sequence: TGTGCCACCAGCAGAGGTAGAGGACTAGCGGGGCCGGACGGGGAGCTGTTTTTT. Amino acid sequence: CATSRGRGLAGPDGELFF.

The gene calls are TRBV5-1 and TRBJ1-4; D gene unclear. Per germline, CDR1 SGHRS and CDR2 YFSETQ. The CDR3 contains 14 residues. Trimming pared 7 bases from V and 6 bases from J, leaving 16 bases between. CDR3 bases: TGCGCCAGCGGCGAGTCGGTGGAGGATGAAAAACTGTTTTTT. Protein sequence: CASGESVEDEKLFF.

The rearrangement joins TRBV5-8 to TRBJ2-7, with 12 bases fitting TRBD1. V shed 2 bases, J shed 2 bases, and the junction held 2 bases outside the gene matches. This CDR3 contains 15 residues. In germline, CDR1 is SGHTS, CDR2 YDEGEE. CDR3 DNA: TGTGCCAGCAGCTTAGGGACAGGGGGCCCCTACGAGCAGTACTTC. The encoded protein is CASSLGTGGPYEQYF.

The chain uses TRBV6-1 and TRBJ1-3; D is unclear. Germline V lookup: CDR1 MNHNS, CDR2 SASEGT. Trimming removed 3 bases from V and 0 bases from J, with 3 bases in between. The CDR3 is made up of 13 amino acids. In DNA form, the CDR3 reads TGTGCCAGCAGTGACCCCTCTGGAAACACCATATATTTT. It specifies CASSDPSGNTIYF.

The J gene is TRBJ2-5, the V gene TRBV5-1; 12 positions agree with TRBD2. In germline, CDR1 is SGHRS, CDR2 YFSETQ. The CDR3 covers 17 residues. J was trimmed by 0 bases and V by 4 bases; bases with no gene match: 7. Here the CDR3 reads CASSLGLAGTYQETQYF. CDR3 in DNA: TGCGCCAGCAGCCTCGGACTAGCGGGGACGTACCAAGAGACCCAGTACTTC.

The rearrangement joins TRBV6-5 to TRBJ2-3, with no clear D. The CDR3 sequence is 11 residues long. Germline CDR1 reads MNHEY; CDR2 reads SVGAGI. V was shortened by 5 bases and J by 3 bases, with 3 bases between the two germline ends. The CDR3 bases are TGTGCCAGCAGTAATACAGATACGCAGTATTTT. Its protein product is CASSNTDTQYF.

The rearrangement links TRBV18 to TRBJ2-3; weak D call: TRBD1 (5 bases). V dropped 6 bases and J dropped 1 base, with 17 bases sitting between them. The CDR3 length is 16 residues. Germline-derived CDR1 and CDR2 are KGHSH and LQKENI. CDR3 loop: CASSQTALRGTDTQYF. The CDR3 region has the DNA TGTGCCAGCTCCCAGACAGCACTCAGGGGCACAGATACGCAGTATTTT.

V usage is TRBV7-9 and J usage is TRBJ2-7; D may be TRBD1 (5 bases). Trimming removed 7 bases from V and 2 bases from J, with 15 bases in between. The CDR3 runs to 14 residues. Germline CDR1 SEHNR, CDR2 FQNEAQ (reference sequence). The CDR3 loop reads CASTPRVSAYEQYF. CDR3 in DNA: TGTGCCAGCACCCCCAGGGTTTCTGCCTACGAGCAGTACTTC.

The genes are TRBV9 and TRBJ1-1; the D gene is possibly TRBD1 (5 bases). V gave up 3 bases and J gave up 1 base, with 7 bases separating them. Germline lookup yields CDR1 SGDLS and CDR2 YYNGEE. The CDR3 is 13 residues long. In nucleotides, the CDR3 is TGTGCCAGCAGCGCGAGGGGGAACACTGAAGCTTTCTTT. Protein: CASSARGNTEAFF.

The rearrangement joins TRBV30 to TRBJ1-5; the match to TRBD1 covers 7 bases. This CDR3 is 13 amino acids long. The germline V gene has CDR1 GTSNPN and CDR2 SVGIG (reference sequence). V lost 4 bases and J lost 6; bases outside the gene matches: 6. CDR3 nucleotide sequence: TGTGCCTGGACGGGACAGCCCGGTCAGCCCCAGCATTTT. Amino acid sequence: CAWTGQPGQPQHF.

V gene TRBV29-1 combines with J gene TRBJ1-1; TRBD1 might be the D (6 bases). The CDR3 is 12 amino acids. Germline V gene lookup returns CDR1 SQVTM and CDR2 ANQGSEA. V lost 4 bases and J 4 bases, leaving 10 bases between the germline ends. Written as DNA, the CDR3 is TGCAGCGTTGTTAAGGGGGGCACTGAAGCTTTCTTT. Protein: CSVVKGGTEAFF.

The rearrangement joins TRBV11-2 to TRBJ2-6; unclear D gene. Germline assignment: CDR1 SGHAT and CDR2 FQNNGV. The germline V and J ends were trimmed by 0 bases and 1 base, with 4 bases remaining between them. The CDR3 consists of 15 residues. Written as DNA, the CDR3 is TGTGCCAGCAGCTTAGATCTATCTGGGGCCAACGTCCTGACTTTC. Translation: CASSLDLSGANVLTF. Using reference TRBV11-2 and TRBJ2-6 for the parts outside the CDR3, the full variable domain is EAGVAQSPRYKIIEKRQSVAFWCNPISGHATLYWYQQILGQGPKLLIQFQNNGVVDDSQLPKDRFSAERLKGVDSTLKIQPAKLEDSAVYLCASSLDLSGANVLTFGAGSRLTVL.

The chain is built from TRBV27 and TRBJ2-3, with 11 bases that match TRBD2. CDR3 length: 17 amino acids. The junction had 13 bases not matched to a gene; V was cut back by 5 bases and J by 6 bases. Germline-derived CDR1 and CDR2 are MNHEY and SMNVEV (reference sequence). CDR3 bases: TGTGCCAGCAGTCGCCTCTTAGCGGGGGGGCCTGGGGATACGCAGTATTTT. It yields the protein CASSRLLAGGPGDTQYF.

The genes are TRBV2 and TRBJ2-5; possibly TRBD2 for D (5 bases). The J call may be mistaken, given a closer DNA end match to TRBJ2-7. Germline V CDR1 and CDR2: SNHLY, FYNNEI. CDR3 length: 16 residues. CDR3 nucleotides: TGTGCCAGCACCCCGAAAGAGAGACGGGGATCCTACGAGCAGTACTTC. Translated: CASTPKERRGSYEQYF.

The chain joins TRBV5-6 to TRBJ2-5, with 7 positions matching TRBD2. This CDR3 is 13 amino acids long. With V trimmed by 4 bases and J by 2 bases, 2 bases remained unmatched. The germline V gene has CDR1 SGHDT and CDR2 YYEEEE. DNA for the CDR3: TGTGCCAGCAGCGCAGCGGGACAAGAGACCCAGTACTTC. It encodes CASSAAGQETQYF.

This chain's CDR3 is CASSSRGTGGSGDTQYF. CDR3 sequence (DNA): TGTGCCAGCAGCTCCCGGGGGACAGGGGGGAGCGGAGATACGCAGTATTTT. The genes are TRBV11-2 and TRBJ2-3; TRBD1 agrees at 11 bases. From germline, CDR1 is SGHAT and CDR2 FQNNGV. With V trimmed by 4 bases and J by 5 bases, 11 bases remained unmatched. The CDR3 has 17 amino acids.

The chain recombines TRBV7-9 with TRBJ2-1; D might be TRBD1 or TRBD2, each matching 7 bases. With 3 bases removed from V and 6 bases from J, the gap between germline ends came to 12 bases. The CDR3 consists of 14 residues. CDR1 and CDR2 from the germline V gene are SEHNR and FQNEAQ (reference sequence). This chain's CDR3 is CASSLSRGGNEQFF. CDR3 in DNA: TGTGCCAGCAGCTTGTCCAGGGGGGGCAATGAGCAGTTCTTC.

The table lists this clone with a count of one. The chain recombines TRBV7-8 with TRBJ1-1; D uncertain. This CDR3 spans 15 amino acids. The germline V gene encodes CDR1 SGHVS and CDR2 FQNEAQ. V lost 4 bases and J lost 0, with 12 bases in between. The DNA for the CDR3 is TGTGCCAGCAGCTGGGAGGGCGGCATGAACACTGAAGCTTTCTTT. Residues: CASSWEGGMNTEAFF.

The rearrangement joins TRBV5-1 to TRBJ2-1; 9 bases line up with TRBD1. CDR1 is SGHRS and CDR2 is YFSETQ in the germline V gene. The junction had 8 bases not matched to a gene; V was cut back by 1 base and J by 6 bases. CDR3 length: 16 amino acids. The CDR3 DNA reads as TGCGCCAGCAGCTTGTCTCCGGGACAGGGCCGCAATGAGCAGTTCTTC. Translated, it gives CASSLSPGQGRNEQFF.

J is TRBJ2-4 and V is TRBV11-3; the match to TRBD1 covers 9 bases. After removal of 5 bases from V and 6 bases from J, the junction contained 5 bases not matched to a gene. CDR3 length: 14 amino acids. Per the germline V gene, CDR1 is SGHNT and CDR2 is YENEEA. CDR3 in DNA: TGTGCCAGCAGCGCCGCGGACAGGGGAAACATTCAGTACTTC. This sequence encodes CASSAADRGNIQYF.

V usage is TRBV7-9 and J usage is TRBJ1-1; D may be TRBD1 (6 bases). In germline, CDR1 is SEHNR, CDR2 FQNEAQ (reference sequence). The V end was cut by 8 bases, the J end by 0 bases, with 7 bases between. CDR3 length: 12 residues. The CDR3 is CASEGVNTEAFF. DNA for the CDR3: TGTGCCAGCGAGGGGGTGAACACTGAAGCTTTCTTT. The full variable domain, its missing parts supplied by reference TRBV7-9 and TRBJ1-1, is DTGVSQNPRHKITKRGQNVTFRCDPISEHNRLYWYRQTLGQGPEFLTYFQNEAQLEKSRLLSDRFSAERPKGSFSTLEIQRTEQGDSAMYLCASEGVNTEAFFGQGTRLTVV.

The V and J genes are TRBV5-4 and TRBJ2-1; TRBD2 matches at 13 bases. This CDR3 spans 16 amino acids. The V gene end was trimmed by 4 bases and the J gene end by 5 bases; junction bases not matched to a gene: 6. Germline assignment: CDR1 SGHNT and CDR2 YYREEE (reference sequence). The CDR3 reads CASSPSTSGGDNEQFF. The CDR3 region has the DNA TGTGCCAGCAGCCCTTCAACTAGCGGGGGGGACAATGAGCAGTTCTTC.